This section outlines one T cell receptor beta chain sequence together with its context. The data derive from a study of regulatory T cells in long-lasting Graves disease. Arm-PCR of CDR3 regions and iRepertoire HTBI primers were the basis on which TCR beta libraries were built. TCRdb re-analysed the multiplex PCR reads in MiXCR, keeping a single row per CDR3 protein. The sample carries fewer than 600,000 distinct CDR3 sequences, approximately 23% recorded once. CDR3 length: 15 amino acids. The V segment lost 4 bases and the J segment 3 bases; nucleotides outside the gene matches: 5. The germline gives CDR1 SQVTM, CDR2 ANQGSEA. Described time point: persistent/refractory GD, antithyroid drugs over 5 years with positive TRAb. PBMC RNA was the source of the TCR library.

Sequenced material: peripheral blood mononuclear cells (PBMCs), taken when the disease was refractory, from a patient treated with antithyroid drugs. The chain has TRBV29-1 and TRBJ2-2, with 10 bases identical to TRBD2. This sequence originates from a female donor with Graves disease. CDR3 in DNA: TGCAGCGTTGCACGTCTAGCGGGAGACACCGGGGAGCTGTTTTTT. This translates into CSVARLAGDTGELFF.